The clone carrying this TCR beta chain was seen only a few times. Then a second PCR, running roughly 7 to 12 cycles, was carried out with a sample-barcoded 5' primer and a J-beta primer mix. All samples yielded 3 million or more CDR3-containing paired-end reads. TCRdb reprocessed the 5' RACE reads via MiXCR and lists one record per CDR3 protein. The sample includes some 1,800,000 distinct CDR3 sequences, 39% of them seen just once. The data are from a study of blood T cells in healthy people across ages. Study-wide background: Template switching picked up about one barcoded beta molecule for each two T cells.

With 0 bases removed from V and 2 bases from J, the gap between germline ends came to 11 bases. There are 15 residues in the CDR3. Germline V gene data show CDR1 as SGHRS and CDR2 as YFSETQ. This receptor was identified in a human donor in good health. The sequencing sample was made of blood. This chain links TRBV5-1 with TRBJ1-2; D gene unclear. CDR3 sequence: CASSLVPTTNYGYTF. CDR3 DNA sequence: TGCGCCAGCAGCTTGGTTCCGACGACAAACTATGGCTACACCTTC.